Presented here are 5 T cell receptor beta chains from one specimen sequenced in a study of blood T cell repertoires in COVID-19. The method was immunoSEQ multiplex PCR; TCRdb's version includes in-frame clones alone and lacks a portion of them. The sample has 250,000 to 300,000 clones, 88% seen once. Sequenced material: PBMCs or T cells enriched from blood (not recorded which). Receptors originate from a woman in her 30s who had recovered from COVID-19.

The sample holds one count of this clone. The chain has TRBV27 and TRBJ2-3; no clear D gene. Between the trimmed V and J ends, which lost 4 bases and 3 bases, there was a span of 2 bases. CDR3 size: 11 residues. Per germline, CDR1 MNHEY and CDR2 SMNVEV (reference sequence). The CDR3 sequence is CASSSTDTQYF. CDR3 DNA sequence: TGTGCCAGCAGTTCGACAGATACGCAGTATTTT.

The CDR3: CASIPWRGTDEQYF. CDR3 sequence (DNA): TGTGCCAGCATCCCCTGGAGGGGAACGGACGAGCAGTACTTC. This chain connects TRBV7-8 to TRBJ2-7, with a tentative D call TRBD2 (6 bases). Germline values: CDR1 SGHVS, CDR2 FQNEAQ. The ends were cut back, 7 bases at V and 5 bases at J, with 18 bases in the middle. The CDR3 consists of 14 residues.

Concerning this clone itself: The same CDR3 can be traced to other DNA sequences in this sample. The rearrangement joins TRBV20-1 to TRBJ1-1; D gene ambiguous. CDR1 DFQATT and CDR2 SNEGSKA come from the germline V gene (reference sequence). This CDR3 has 11 amino acids. V lost 4 bases to trimming and J lost 1 base, with 4 bases between them. CDR3 loop: CSANRNTEAFF. As DNA, the CDR3 is TGCAGTGCTAACAGGAACACTGAAGCTTTCTTT.

The V call is TRBV18, the J call TRBJ1-1, with D perhaps matching TRBD1 (6 bases). The ends were cut back, 0 bases at V and 1 base at J, with 9 bases in the middle. Germline values: CDR1 KGHSH, CDR2 LQKENI. This CDR3 comprises 15 residues. The CDR3 loop is CASSPPKGQNTEAFF. The CDR3 DNA follows: TGTGCCAGCTCACCACCAAAGGGACAGAACACTGAAGCTTTCTTT.

The genes are TRBV18 and TRBJ2-7; D is possibly TRBD1 (6 bases). Per the germline V gene, CDR1 is KGHSH and CDR2 is LQKENI. V lost 3 bases to trimming and J lost 5 bases, with 11 bases between them. The CDR3 consists of 13 residues. DNA of the CDR3: TGTGCCAGCTCACCCACAGGGAAGCACGAGCAGTACTTC. Translation gives CASSPTGKHEQYF.